This T cell receptor beta chain was sequenced for a study of T cell repertoires in cytomegalovirus infection. On the study more broadly: Recently described HLA-C-restricted plus well-studied HLA-B-restricted CMV epitopes were used.

Germline CDR1 MNHEY, CDR2 SMNVEV (reference sequence). The CDR3 spans 14 residues. The trim removed 3 bases at V and 7 bases at J, leaving 3 bases unmatched. This clonotype was recorded many times. The antigen is unknown. TCRdb redid the calling of the reads with MiXCR, one entry per CDR3 protein. Of around 770,000 distinct CDR3 sequences listed, around 29% are singletons. This receptor was obtained from a human donor in good health (CMV status not recorded). Some clones in this sample may be carry-over from other donors' samples. The genes are TRBV27 and TRBJ1-6; 7 positions agree with TRBD1. The source material was cultured CD8+ T cells from PBMCs, sampled from culture after CMV antigen stimulation. CDR3 loop: CASSFGTENSPLHF. CDR3 bases: TGTGCCAGCAGTTTCGGGACAGAGAATTCACCCCTCCACTTT.